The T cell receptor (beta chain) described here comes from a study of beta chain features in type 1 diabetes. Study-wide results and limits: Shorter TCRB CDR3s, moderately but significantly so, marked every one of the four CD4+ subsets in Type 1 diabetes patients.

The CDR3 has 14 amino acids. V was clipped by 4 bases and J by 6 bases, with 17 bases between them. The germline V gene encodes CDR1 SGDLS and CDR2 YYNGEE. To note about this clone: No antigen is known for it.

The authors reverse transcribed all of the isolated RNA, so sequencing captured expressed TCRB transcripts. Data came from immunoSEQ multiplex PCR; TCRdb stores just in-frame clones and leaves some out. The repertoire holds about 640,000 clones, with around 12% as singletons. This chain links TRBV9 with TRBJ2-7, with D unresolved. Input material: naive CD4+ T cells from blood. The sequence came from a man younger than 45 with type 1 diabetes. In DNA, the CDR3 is TGTGCCAGCAGCATTAACGTGGGAACGGGCGAGCAGTACTTC. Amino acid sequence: CASSINVGTGEQYF.